A single sample gave rise to the 5 T cell receptor beta chains below, sequenced in a study of human T cells and chemical hapten exposure. MiXCR, applied by TCRdb to the RACE reads, yields one record per CDR3 protein. This table holds 85,000 to 95,000 distinct CDR3 sequences, approximately 9% found once. Documented time point: healthy volunteer bleed at 2 weeks. Total RNA was isolated from whole blood that had not been fractionated. The sample was whole blood. The receptors were gathered from a female donor in good health. Some clones in this sample may be carry-over from other donors' samples.

This clonotype was seen more than once but under ten times. This chain uses TRBV5-4 with TRBJ1-1, with 7 bases fitting TRBD1. J was trimmed by 7 bases and V by 4 bases; bases with no gene match: 10. Germline CDR1 reads SGHNT; CDR2 reads YYREEE (reference sequence). The CDR3 length is 14 residues. The CDR3 loop is CASSLTGTANEAFF. CDR3 nucleotide sequence: TGTGCCAGCAGCCTTACCGGGACAGCGAATGAAGCTTTCTTT.

In this sample, this clonotype turned up a few times. The chain joins TRBV28 to TRBJ1-5, with 8 bases fitting TRBD1. The CDR3 runs 15 residues. CDR1 and CDR2 (germline): MDHEN, SYDVKM. With 6 bases clipped from V and 0 bases from J, the junction kept 4 bases outside the gene matches. The CDR3 DNA reads as TGTGCCAGCAGCCAGGACAGGGCTAGCAATCAGCCCCAGCATTTT. It yields the protein CASSQDRASNQPQHF.

The CDR3 DNA is TGTGCCAGCAGGGACAGGGGAGCCAAAAACATTCAGTACTTC. Amino acids: CASRDRGAKNIQYF. This rearrangement joins TRBV2 to TRBJ2-4; 9 bases map to TRBD1. Trimming at V came to 6 bases and at J to 0 bases, leaving 0 bases not matched to a gene. In germline, CDR1 is SNHLY, CDR2 FYNNEI. This CDR3 is built from 14 residues.

The table lists this clonotype with a few counts. V usage is TRBV15 and J usage is TRBJ2-2; TRBD2 is a possible D gene (5 bases). Trimming took 3 bases from V and 5 from J, leaving 7 bases between them. The CDR3 length is 13 residues. Germline V lookup: CDR1 LNHNV, CDR2 YYDKDF (reference sequence). CDR3 in DNA: TGTGCCACCAGCAGGAGAGGGACCGGGGAGCTGTTTTTT. It yields the protein CATSRRGTGELFF.

This clonotype has a handful of counts. This chain connects TRBV12-3 or TRBV12-4 to TRBJ2-5, with TRBD2 matching 7 bases. The CDR3 runs to 16 residues. J was trimmed by 5 bases and V by 3 bases; bases with no gene match: 12. CDR3 DNA: TGTGCCAGCAGTTTCGGTTTGGGAGGGGATTTGGAGACCCAGTACTTC. Its translation is CASSFGLGGDLETQYF.